These 31 T cell receptor beta chains were sequenced from one sample in a study of metastatic and nonmetastatic thyroid tumors (TCRdb year 2020). Library preparation used PCR. These reads were obtained on an Illumina HiSeq 4000. TCRdb redid the processing of the public reads, applying fastp at Q25 and MiXCR, and retained in-frame beta chains. Counted in this sample were about 69,000 clones; 12% to 15% of them appeared once. Approximately 7% of the sample lies in the top ten. None of the patients had been given any treatment before thyroid surgery. Sequenced material: blood. All receptors come from a male donor with papillary thyroid cancer or a benign thyroid nodule (not recorded which). Some clones in this sample may be carry-over from other donors' samples.

This clone has at least ten counts. J is TRBJ2-7 and V is TRBV6-1, with D uncertain. Germline CDR1 and CDR2: MNHNS and SASEGT. The length of the CDR3 is 10 residues. The CDR3 DNA reads TGTGCCAGCAGTGAAACAAGGGTATTTGTG. Translated, it gives CASSETRVFV.

This clone was counted ten times or more. The rearrangement uses TRBV27 and TRBJ2-7; TRBD2 is a possible D gene (7 bases). Looked up from germline, CDR1 is MNHEY and CDR2 is SMNVEV (reference sequence). V gave up 11 bases and J gave up 7 bases, with 15 bases separating them. CDR3 length equals 11 residues. CDR3 DNA sequence: TGTGCCTCCCGAGGGGGGGATGAGCAGTACGTC. Amino acids: CASRGGDEQYV.

This clone was recorded at least ten times. The V call is TRBV5-1, the J call TRBJ1-1; TRBD1 matches at 10 bases. V lost 4 bases and J lost 6; bases outside the gene matches: 6. Germline V gene lookup returns CDR1 SGHRS and CDR2 YFSETQ. This CDR3 comprises 14 residues. CDR3 in DNA: TGCGCCAGCAGCGTGGGACAGGGGTGGGCTGAAGCTTTCTTT. This translates into CASSVGQGWAEAFF.

In the case of this clone: The junction and the germline gene differ at one end; a read error may be behind it. This CDR3 is CAGSLDSPTYNDQFF. CDR3 nucleotide sequence: TGTGCCGGCAGTCTGGACTCACCCACCTACAATGATCAGTTCTTC. The chain combines TRBV27 with TRBJ2-1; perhaps TRBD2 as D (5 bases). Per germline, CDR1 MNHEY and CDR2 SMNVEV (reference sequence). There are 15 residues in the CDR3.

This clone has ten or more counts. The chain is built from TRBV2 and TRBJ2-2, with TRBD1 as a possible D gene (5 bases). The CDR3 spans 14 residues. Trimming stripped 7 bases from V and 0 bases from J, with 9 bases between. Germline CDR1 SNHLY, CDR2 FYNNEI. CDR3 loop: CASTGASNTGELFF. The CDR3 nucleotides are TGTGCCAGCACTGGGGCCTCGAACACCGGGGAGCTGTTTTTT.

For this clone: A read error is possible here, since a much larger clone lies one base away. The chain combines TRBV6-2 or TRBV6-3 with TRBJ2-5; D possibly matches TRBD1 or TRBD2 (5 bases each). The CDR3 spans 16 residues. Germline V lookup: CDR1 MNHEY, CDR2 SVGEGT. The CDR3 here is CAGSYSRGRTQETQYF. The DNA for the CDR3 is TGTGCCGGCAGTTACTCGAGGGGCCGAACCCAAGAGACCCAGTACTTC.

The rearrangement links TRBV30 to TRBJ1-2; a weak D match, TRBD1 (6 bases). V dropped 0 bases and J dropped 7 bases, with 12 bases sitting between them. Germline V lookup: CDR1 GTSNPN, CDR2 SVGIG (reference sequence). There are 13 residues in the CDR3. The CDR3 bases are TGTGCCTGGAGTGTAACAGGGACGGGTGGCTACACCTTC. Translated: CAWSVTGTGGYTF. Filled out from reference TRBV30 and TRBJ1-2, the complete variable domain reads SQTIHQWPATLVQPVGSPLSLECTVEGTSNPNLYWYRQAAGRGLQLLFYSVGIGQISSEVPQNLSASRPQDRQFILSSKKLLLSDSGFYLCAWSVTGTGGYTFGSGTRLTVV.

In its sample, this clone was seen many times. The CDR3 loop reads CASRTSGSGANVLTF. CDR3 sequence (DNA): TGTGCCAGCAGAACATCAGGTTCCGGGGCCAACGTCCTGACTTTC. The chain uses TRBV27 and TRBJ2-6; D call uncertain. The CDR3 loop spans 15 amino acids. Germline V gives CDR1 MNHEY, CDR2 SMNVEV (reference sequence). The V and J ends lost 6 bases and 4 bases respectively, with 13 bases between them.

This clone was seen only a few times. A much larger clonotype is one base distant, so this may be a read error. Here the CDR3 DNA reads TGTGCAAGCAGTGTGCAGGGGGGATCCTACGAGCAGTACGTC. Translating it yields CASSVQGGSYEQYV. The chain carries TRBV27 and TRBJ2-7; D perhaps matches TRBD1 (7 bases). Germline V CDR1 and CDR2: MNHEY, SMNVEV (reference sequence). The CDR3 length is 14 residues.

As to this clone: It may be a read error: a sequence one base away is much more abundant. V is TRBV19 and J is TRBJ2-2; TRBD2 aligns across 13 bases. Germline lookup yields CDR1 LNHDA and CDR2 SQIVND (reference sequence). CDR3 length: 15 amino acids. The V segment lost 7 bases and the J segment 11 bases; nucleotides outside the gene matches: 10. CDR3 sequence reads: CASIRPGLAGRELFF. The DNA of the CDR3 is TGTGCCAGTATCCGTCCGGGACTAGCGGGACGTGAGCTGTTTTTT.

This clone has ten or more counts. The chain combines TRBV6-2 or TRBV6-3 with TRBJ2-7; D remains unclear. Germline loops: CDR1 MNHEY, CDR2 SVGEGT. CDR3 length equals 12 residues. Between the trimmed V and J ends, which lost 4 bases and 8 bases, there was a span of 12 bases. The CDR3 spells CASSSPREKQYF. The CDR3 DNA sequence: TGTGCCAGCAGTTCCCCCCGAGAGAAGCAGTACTTC.

This clone was seen at least ten times. The CDR3 DNA sequence: TGTGCCATCAGTGGGACTAGCGGGAGGGGGCCGGATGAGCAGTTCTTC. Amino acids: CAISGTSGRGPDEQFF. The J gene is TRBJ2-1, the V gene TRBV10-3; TRBD2 aligns across 15 bases. CDR3 length: 16 amino acids. V lost 4 bases and J lost 8; bases outside the gene matches: 6. CDR1 is ENHRY and CDR2 is SYGVKD in the germline V gene.

There are many counts of this clone. The identical CDR3 is also encoded by other nucleotide sequences in the sample. The rearrangement joins TRBV29-1 to TRBJ2-7, with D possibly being TRBD1 or TRBD2 (5 bases each). This CDR3 region has 13 residues. V was shortened by 4 bases and J by 0 bases, with 10 bases between the two germline ends. Per the germline V gene, CDR1 is SQVTM and CDR2 is ANQGSEA. Here the CDR3 reads CSVVGTASYEQYF. In nucleotides, the CDR3 is TGCAGCGTTGTCGGGACGGCCTCCTACGAGCAGTACTTC.

With regard to this clone: An end of the junction differs from the germline gene, which may be a read error. The V and J genes are TRBV7-3 and TRBJ2-2; D is undetermined. CDR3 length equals 16 residues. Germline CDR1 SGHTA, CDR2 FQGTGA. CDR3: CASSLGPRATTGELFF. The CDR3 region has the DNA TGTGCCAGCAGCTTGGGTCCTAGGGCTACGACCGGTGAGCTGTTTTTT.

This chain links TRBV20-1 with TRBJ1-5; D remains unclear. V was cut by 3 bases and J by 5 bases, with 11 bases left in between. Germline CDR1 DFQATT, CDR2 SNEGSKA (reference sequence). The CDR3 is 13 residues long. CDR3 nucleotides: TGCAGTGCTAGTCTCGCTGGCGATCAGCCCCAGCATTTT. Its protein is CSASLAGDQPQHF.

This clone was seen ten or more times. The chain links TRBV6-1 to TRBJ1-4; 11 bases are shared with TRBD1. CDR1 and CDR2 (germline): MNHNS, SASEGT. Trimming at V came to 8 bases and at J to 8 bases, leaving 10 bases not matched to a gene. This CDR3 is 15 amino acids long. The CDR3 DNA sequence: TGTGCCAGCCTTCCATCGGACAGGGGGCGCGAAAAACTGTTTTTT. Translation: CASLPSDRGREKLFF.

This clone was counted many times. This chain uses TRBV4-3 with TRBJ2-2; the D is unclear. Between the trimmed V and J ends, which lost 0 bases and 1 base, there was a span of 9 bases. CDR1 is LGHNA, CDR2 YSLEER, per germline. The CDR3 totals 16 residues. Here the CDR3 reads CASSQDWRENTGELFF. The CDR3 nucleotides are TGCGCCAGCAGCCAAGATTGGCGAGAGAACACCGGGGAGCTGTTTTTT.

This clone was observed a few times. The chain couples TRBV27 to TRBJ2-7; TRBD1 might be the D (6 bases). Deletions cut 6 bases from V and 5 bases from J, with 17 bases between. The germline V gene has CDR1 MNHEY and CDR2 SMNVEV (reference sequence). The CDR3 has 14 amino acids. The CDR3 DNA reads TGTGCCAGCAGCACATCCGACAGGCTCCACGAGCAGTACTTC. Protein: CASSTSDRLHEQYF.

In this sample, this clone turned up many times. The V gene is TRBV3-1, the J gene TRBJ1-2; D is ambiguous. V lost 1 base and J lost 6, with 9 bases in between. CDR1 is LGHDT, CDR2 YNNKEL, per germline (reference sequence). CDR3 length: 13 residues. Written as DNA, the CDR3 is TGTGCCAGCAGCCAAGCCAGGACTAATGGCTACACCTTC. Residues: CASSQARTNGYTF.

The chain carries TRBV7-2 and TRBJ2-7; either TRBD1 or TRBD2 may supply D (5 bases each). CDR3 length equals 15 residues. V was cut by 3 bases and J by 3 bases, with 15 bases left in between. Germline V lookup: CDR1 SGHTA, CDR2 FQGNSA. The CDR3 DNA reads as TGTGCCAGCAGCTTCTACGGGGCAACAATCTACGAGCAGTACTTC. Its translation is CASSFYGATIYEQYF.

This clone was recorded many times. One end of the junction is discordant with germline, which a read error may explain. The genes are TRBV20-1 and TRBJ1-1; no clear D. Germline assignment: CDR1 DFQATT and CDR2 SNEGSKA (reference sequence). This CDR3 comprises 13 residues. CDR3 sequence: CSAFRGSNTETFF. The CDR3 DNA reads TGCAGTGCTTTCCGGGGATCGAACACTGAAACTTTCTTT.

Notes on this clone: Other DNA sequences in the sample encode the same CDR3. V usage is TRBV5-1 and J usage is TRBJ2-3; the D gene is possibly TRBD2 (5 bases). Trimming left V 4 bases short and J 4 bases short, with 19 bases between. CDR3 length equals 16 residues. Looked up from germline, CDR1 is SGHRS and CDR2 is YFSETQ. The CDR3 sequence: CASSITSGRTADTQYF. The CDR3 region has the DNA TGCGCCAGCAGCATTACTAGTGGGAGAACGGCAGATACGCAGTATTTT. The full variable domain, rest sourced from reference TRBV5-1 and TRBJ2-3, is KAGVTQTPRYLIKTRGQQVTLSCSPISGHRSVSWYQQTPGQGLQFLFEYFSETQRNKGNFPGRFSGRQFSNSRSEMNVSTLELGDSALYLCASSITSGRTADTQYFGPGTRLTVL.

This clone turned up a few times. One junction end disagrees with the germline gene, perhaps due to a read error. This chain uses TRBV9 with TRBJ1-2; D gene unclear. CDR1 SGDLS and CDR2 YYNGEE come from the germline V gene. The CDR3 totals 16 residues. The CDR3 reads CASSVDQATFNYGCTF. CDR3 coding DNA: TGTGCCAGCAGCGTAGACCAGGCGACTTTTAACTATGGCTGCACCTTC.

The chain links TRBV6-2 or TRBV6-3 to TRBJ2-3; D call uncertain. V shed 5 bases and J shed 6 bases, with 18 bases lying between them. CDR1 MNHEY and CDR2 SVGEGT come from the germline V gene. There are 15 residues in the CDR3. CDR3 residues: CASSGSPSLVDTQYF. Here the CDR3 DNA reads TGTGCCAGCAGTGGGTCACCCTCCTTGGTGGATACGCAGTATTTT.

As for this clone: A clone one base away is much larger, so this may be a read error. The chain combines TRBV20-1 with TRBJ1-1; no clear D gene. The CDR3 totals 11 residues. Germline CDR1 and CDR2: DFQATT and SNEGSKA (reference sequence). Trimming took 3 bases from V and 0 from J, leaving 2 bases between them. CDR3 residues: CSARLNTEAFF. Written as DNA, the CDR3 is TGCAGTGCTAGGTTGAACACTGAAGCTTTCTTT.

This clone was seen ten or more times. The chain is built from TRBV7-9 and TRBJ2-3; 15 positions agree with TRBD2. Germline values: CDR1 SEHNR, CDR2 FQNEAQ (reference sequence). The junction had 5 bases not matched to a gene; V was cut back by 5 bases and J by 2 bases. This CDR3 spans 17 amino acids. CDR3 amino acids: CASSPRTSGRVTDTQYF. The CDR3, as DNA: TGTGCCAGCAGCCCGCGGACTAGCGGGAGGGTCACAGATACGCAGTATTTT.

In this sample, this clone turned up many times. The chain is built from TRBV4-1 and TRBJ1-4; 7 bases agree with TRBD1. Trimming at V came to 2 bases and at J to 8 bases, leaving 8 bases not matched to a gene. This CDR3 spans 15 amino acids. The germline gives CDR1 MGHRA, CDR2 YSYEKL. The DNA for the CDR3 is TGCGCCAGCAGCCAAACAGGGACAGCGTTCGAAAAACTGTTTTTT. This encodes CASSQTGTAFEKLFF.

V and J are TRBV7-3 and TRBJ2-7; 8 bases align to TRBD2. Germline V CDR1 and CDR2: SGHTA, FQGTGA. CDR3 length: 16 amino acids. V gave up 9 bases and J gave up 3 bases; unmatched junction bases: 16. In nucleotides, the CDR3 is TGTGCCAGTTCCTCGTCGGACCAGCGGGAGAACTACGAGCAGTACGTC. Its translation is CASSSSDQRENYEQYV.

This clone was seen more than once but under ten times. This chain links TRBV27 with TRBJ1-5, with D perhaps TRBD1 (5 bases). The CDR3 runs to 15 residues. Per the germline V gene, CDR1 is MNHEY and CDR2 is SMNVEV (reference sequence). V gave up 6 bases and J gave up 6 bases, with 18 bases separating them. The DNA of the CDR3 is TGTGCCAGCAGCGCGGACATAGGTCGGGGTCAGCCCCAGCATTTT. This translates into CASSADIGRGQPQHF.

There are many counts of this clone. This could be a read error, since a much larger clone is one nucleotide away. This sample includes further DNA sequences coding for the same CDR3. The V and J genes are TRBV2 and TRBJ1-2; the D is unclear. CDR1 and CDR2 (germline): SNHLY, FYNNEI. V was shortened by 0 bases and J by 7 bases, with 12 bases between the two germline ends. The CDR3 covers 14 residues. DNA of the CDR3: TGTGCCAGCAGTGAAGCTCTGCCCTTCGGTGGCTACACCTTC. This codes for CASSEALPFGGYTF.

This clone was counted ten times or more. The chain has TRBV20-1 and TRBJ1-3; 8 bases map to TRBD1. Trimming removed 1 base from V and 4 bases from J; junction bases left unmatched: 3. The germline CDR1 and CDR2 sequences are DFQATT and SNEGSKA (reference sequence). This CDR3 contains 14 residues. The chain's CDR3 is CSARVQGAGNTIYF. The CDR3 nucleotides read TGCAGTGCTAGAGTTCAGGGGGCAGGAAACACCATATATTTT.